What follows are 30 T cell receptor beta chains derived from one specimen sequenced in a study of vaccination and CD4 T cells after COVID-19. Treatment indicated: approximately 9-day PBMC culture with coronavirus spike peptide pools or control peptides (ViraFEST assay). Antigens of these TCRs are unknown. Sequencing of cultured CD4+ T cell DNA used the Oncomine TCR Beta short-read assay. In TCRdb, the PCR reads were re-called with MiXCR into one record per CDR3 protein. The sample has roughly 25,000 distinct CDR3 sequences; around three fifths are singletons. Sequencing used CD4+ T cells from blood, cultured in vitro. These receptors were collected from a human donor who had recovered from COVID-19.

The count of this clonotype is one. CDR3 sequence: CASRQGDGMRNTIYF. The CDR3 DNA reads TGTGCCAGCAGACAGGGGGACGGAATGCGAAACACCATATATTTT. The chain employs TRBV3-1 and TRBJ1-3; 8 nucleotides align to TRBD1. Germline V CDR1 and CDR2: LGHDT, YNNKEL (reference sequence). The CDR3 sequence is 15 residues long. The ends lost 6 bases at V and 5 bases at J; junction bases unmatched: 9.

The rearrangement links TRBV28 to TRBJ2-6; 7 bases map to TRBD2. V shed 5 bases, J shed 3 bases, and the junction held 4 bases outside the gene matches. Germline CDR1 is MDHEN and CDR2 is SYDVKM. The CDR3 length is 15 residues. CDR3 residues: CASSAGGSGANVLTF. In DNA, the CDR3 is TGTGCCAGCAGTGCCGGGGGGAGTGGGGCCAACGTCCTGACTTTC.

The chain uses TRBV7-9 and TRBJ1-5; D unresolved. This CDR3 comprises 14 residues. The germline CDR1 and CDR2 sequences are SEHNR and FQNEAQ (reference sequence). Trimming pared 3 bases from V and 6 bases from J, leaving 12 bases between. The CDR3 DNA is TGTGCCAGCAGCTTTTTCAGGTTGGCTCAGCCCCAGCATTTT. Protein product: CASSFFRLAQPQHF. The variable domain in full, completed from reference TRBV7-9 and TRBJ1-5, reads DTGVSQNPRHKITKRGQNVTFRCDPISEHNRLYWYRQTLGQGPEFLTYFQNEAQLEKSRLLSDRFSAERPKGSFSTLEIQRTEQGDSAMYLCASSFFRLAQPQHFGDGTRLSIL.

This clonotype was seen just once. The chain couples TRBV20-1 to TRBJ1-1; the D is unclear. This CDR3 region has 14 residues. The V end was cut by 1 base, the J end by 0 bases, with 9 bases between. CDR1 is DFQATT, CDR2 SNEGSKA, per germline (reference sequence). DNA of the CDR3: TGCAGTGCTAGAGCTGCAGCCTTGAACACTGAAGCTTTCTTT. This encodes CSARAAALNTEAFF.

This chain links TRBV6-1 with TRBJ1-1; 7 nucleotides align to TRBD1. There are 12 residues in the CDR3. Trimming removed 7 bases from V and 5 bases from J; junction bases left unmatched: 4. Germline V lookup: CDR1 MNHNS, CDR2 SASEGT. This chain's CDR3 is CASKGAGTEAFF. The CDR3 nucleotides read TGTGCCAGCAAGGGGGCTGGTACTGAAGCTTTCTTT.

This chain joins TRBV28 and TRBJ1-2; TRBD1 agrees at 10 bases. After removal of 7 bases from V and 4 bases from J, the junction contained 3 bases not matched to a gene. CDR1 is MDHEN, CDR2 SYDVKM, per germline. This CDR3 region has 13 residues. The CDR3 spells CASNRDRGYGYTF. The CDR3 region has the DNA TGTGCCAGCAACCGGGACAGGGGCTATGGCTACACCTTC.

This clonotype appeared a few times. The genes are TRBV6-2 or TRBV6-3 and TRBJ1-6; tentative D call: TRBD1 (5 bases). Germline loops: CDR1 MNHEY, CDR2 SVGEGT. The length of the CDR3 is 14 residues. V was shortened by 7 bases and J by 7 bases, with 14 bases between the two germline ends. As DNA, the CDR3 is TGTGCCAGCAACCCGGGACTACGAAATTCACCCCTCCACTTT. As protein: CASNPGLRNSPLHF.

The J gene is TRBJ1-2, the V gene TRBV19, with D possibly TRBD1 on 5 matching bases. The V gene lost 6 bases and the J gene lost 6 bases, with 23 bases spanning the gap. Per germline, CDR1 LNHDA and CDR2 SQIVND (reference sequence). The length of the CDR3 is 16 residues. CDR3 sequence reads: CASRYPIGGGSDGYTF. CDR3 bases: TGTGCCAGTAGATATCCTATTGGGGGGGGGTCGGATGGCTACACCTTC.

This clonotype came up a few times. The gene calls are TRBV25-1 and TRBJ2-5, with TRBD1 identical over 10 bases. The CDR3 contains 15 residues. With 6 bases clipped from V and 5 bases from J, the junction kept 9 bases outside the gene matches. Germline CDR1 MGHDK, CDR2 SYGVNS. The CDR3: CASSEGTGDVETQYF. CDR3 DNA: TGTGCCAGCAGCGAGGGGACAGGGGATGTGGAGACCCAGTACTTC. The full variable domain, completed using reference TRBV25-1 and TRBJ2-5, is EADIYQTPRYLVIGTGKKITLECSQTMGHDKMYWYQQDPGMELHLIHYSYGVNSTEKGDLSSESTVSRIRTEHFPLTLESARPSHTSQYLCASSEGTGDVETQYFGPGTRLLVL.

The V call is TRBV20-1, the J call TRBJ1-2; D is possibly TRBD1 (6 bases). The CDR3 totals 16 residues. Between the trimmed V and J ends, which lost 0 bases and 8 bases, there was a span of 22 bases. CDR1 is DFQATT and CDR2 is SNEGSKA in the germline V gene (reference sequence). Written as DNA, the CDR3 is TGCAGTGCTAGAGATGGGATAAAAGGGGGGCGACAGGGCTACACCTTC. This gives the protein CSARDGIKGGRQGYTF.

The chain links TRBV6-1 to TRBJ1-1; 9 bases agree with TRBD1. Per germline, CDR1 MNHNS and CDR2 SASEGT. J lost 5 bases, V lost 5 bases, and 6 bases had no gene match. The CDR3 length is 14 residues. In DNA form, the CDR3 reads TGTGCCAGCAGTAGGACAGGGGTTGAAACTGAAGCTTTCTTT. Its protein product is CASSRTGVETEAFF.

The gene calls are TRBV7-8 and TRBJ1-6; D may be TRBD1 (5 bases). The germline V gene has CDR1 SGHVS and CDR2 FQNEAQ. V was trimmed by 2 bases and J by 5 bases, leaving 22 bases between them. This CDR3 contains 19 residues. This CDR3 reads CASSLRRPATVGDNSPLHF. CDR3 sequence (DNA): TGTGCCAGCAGCTTAAGGAGGCCAGCGACAGTGGGCGATAATTCACCCCTCCACTTT.

The chain joins TRBV6-2 or TRBV6-3 to TRBJ1-1, with 8 bases fitting TRBD1. V shed 4 bases and J 11 bases; nucleotides not matched to a gene: 18. The CDR3 is 16 residues long. CDR1 and CDR2 from the germline V gene are MNHEY and SVGEGT. The CDR3, as DNA: TGTGCCAGCAGTTTCCAGGACCTAAGGCAGGGGGCGGTGGCTTTCTTT. It yields the protein CASSFQDLRQGAVAFF.

This chain's CDR3 is CASYAGSSYNSPLHF. CDR3 nucleotides: TGTGCCAGCTACGCGGGGAGCTCCTATAATTCACCCCTCCACTTT. The chain combines TRBV6-1 with TRBJ1-6, with unresolved D. Germline V lookup: CDR1 MNHNS, CDR2 SASEGT. V lost 8 bases and J 0 bases, leaving 11 bases between the germline ends. This CDR3 region has 15 residues.

The CDR3 is CSARDSRLSGNTIYF. CDR3 bases: TGCAGTGCTAGAGATAGCCGACTTTCTGGAAACACCATATATTTT. The V gene is TRBV20-1, the J gene TRBJ1-3; D gene uncertain. The CDR3 spans 15 residues. In germline, CDR1 is DFQATT, CDR2 SNEGSKA (reference sequence). Between the trimmed V and J ends, which lost 0 bases and 1 base, there was a span of 10 bases.

The chain uses TRBV25-1 and TRBJ2-2; TRBD2 might be the D (7 bases). With 8 bases removed from V and 6 bases from J, the gap between germline ends came to 16 bases. The germline CDR1 and CDR2 sequences are MGHDK and SYGVNS. The CDR3 contains 14 residues. CDR3 DNA sequence: TGTGCCAGCGCAGAAGGGGGGGGTTCCGGGGAGCTGTTTTTT. It specifies CASAEGGGSGELFF. The whole variable domain, remainder taken from reference TRBV25-1 and TRBJ2-2, is EADIYQTPRYLVIGTGKKITLECSQTMGHDKMYWYQQDPGMELHLIHYSYGVNSTEKGDLSSESTVSRIRTEHFPLTLESARPSHTSQYLCASAEGGGSGELFFGEGSRLTVL.

This clonotype was observed a few times. The chain carries TRBV20-1 and TRBJ1-6, with TRBD1 as a possible D gene (5 bases). The CDR3 has 15 amino acids. Per the germline V gene, CDR1 is DFQATT and CDR2 is SNEGSKA (reference sequence). V was clipped by 0 bases and J by 5 bases, with 11 bases between them. The CDR3 DNA sequence: TGCAGTGCTAGAGATCGGGGGAGGGATAATTCACCCCTCCACTTT. Residues: CSARDRGRDNSPLHF.

The V gene is TRBV2, the J gene TRBJ2-2; D remains ambiguous. This CDR3 region has 13 residues. Trimming took off 8 bases at V and 3 bases at J, with 10 bases between the two ends. The germline gives CDR1 SNHLY, CDR2 FYNNEI. CDR3 residues: CASAKSHTGELFF. In nucleotides, the CDR3 is TGTGCCAGCGCCAAGAGCCACACCGGGGAGCTGTTTTTT. The variable domain in full, with the rest retrieved from reference TRBV2 and TRBJ2-2, is EPEVTQTPSHQVTQMGQEVILRCVPISNHLYFYWYRQILGQKVEFLVSFYNNEISEKSEIFDDQFSVERPDGSNFTLKIRSTKLEDSAMYFCASAKSHTGELFFGEGSRLTVL.

The CDR3 DNA is TGTGCCAGCAGTCCCCCGGGTGGGTCTGAGCCCCAGCATTTT. Its translation is CASSPPGGSEPQHF. The chain carries TRBV6-1 and TRBJ1-5, with no clear D. The CDR3 extends over 14 amino acids. Trimming stripped 5 bases from V and 8 bases from J, with 16 bases between. Germline CDR1 MNHNS, CDR2 SASEGT.

V is TRBV20-1 and J is TRBJ1-5; D unresolved. The CDR3 is made up of 16 amino acids. V was cut by 8 bases and J by 1 base, with 21 bases left in between. Germline V CDR1 and CDR2: DFQATT, SNEGSKA (reference sequence). This chain's CDR3 is CSTPSGEGTSNQPQHF. The CDR3 coding sequence is TGCAGTACACCTAGCGGTGAGGGAACCAGCAATCAGCCCCAGCATTTT.

The J gene is TRBJ2-3, the V gene TRBV27; 8 bases map to TRBD2. The V gene's germline CDR1 is MNHEY and CDR2 SMNVEV (reference sequence). The CDR3 runs to 16 residues. The trim removed 2 bases at V and 3 bases at J, leaving 7 bases unmatched. CDR3 sequence: CASSLISGRLTDTQYF. CDR3 in DNA: TGTGCCAGCAGTTTAATCAGCGGGAGATTGACAGATACGCAGTATTTT.

This clonotype has more than one count but fewer than ten. The chain combines TRBV7-9 with TRBJ1-1; maybe TRBD1 (5 bases). The germline V gene has CDR1 SEHNR and CDR2 FQNEAQ (reference sequence). V lost 1 base and J lost 1, with 13 bases in between. The CDR3 has 16 amino acids. DNA of the CDR3: TGTGCCAGCAGCTTAGGCCAGGGAATGGGGAACACTGAAGCTTTCTTT. Residues: CASSLGQGMGNTEAFF. The full variable domain, completed using reference TRBV7-9 and TRBJ1-1, is DTGVSQNPRHKITKRGQNVTFRCDPISEHNRLYWYRQTLGQGPEFLTYFQNEAQLEKSRLLSDRFSAERPKGSFSTLEIQRTEQGDSAMYLCASSLGQGMGNTEAFFGQGTRLTVV.

V usage is TRBV15 and J usage is TRBJ2-7; 9 positions agree with TRBD2. The V and J ends lost 3 bases and 4 bases, in that order; junction bases with no gene match: 13. The germline CDR1 and CDR2 sequences are LNHNV and YYDKDF (reference sequence). The CDR3 length is 17 residues. The CDR3 DNA reads as TGTGCCACCAGCAGGAGGGACGGCGGGAGGGTCGGATACGAGCAGTACTTC. Its translation is CATSRRDGGRVGYEQYF. Complete variable domain (other parts from reference TRBV15 and TRBJ2-7): DAMVIQNPRYQVTQFGKPVTLSCSQTLNHNVMYWYQQKSSQAPKLLFHYYDKDFNNEADTPDNFQSRRPNTSFCFLDIRSPGLGDTAMYLCATSRRDGGRVGYEQYFGPGTRLTVT.

The rearrangement links TRBV28 to TRBJ2-7; D unclear. V lost 5 bases and J 4 bases, leaving 6 bases between the germline ends. The germline CDR1 and CDR2 sequences are MDHEN and SYDVKM. The CDR3 sequence is 11 residues long. This CDR3 is CASSLQYEQYF. In DNA form, the CDR3 reads TGTGCCAGCAGTCTCCAGTACGAGCAGTACTTC.

This chain joins TRBV2 and TRBJ2-5, with D possibly called TRBD1 or TRBD2 (5 bases each). Germline assignment: CDR1 SNHLY and CDR2 FYNNEI. V lost 7 bases and J lost 5, with 23 bases in between. This CDR3 comprises 16 residues. Here the CDR3 DNA reads TGTGCCAGCACTCATTTTGGGGGTTTGGGTTGGGAGACCCAGTACTTC. Translating gives CASTHFGGLGWETQYF.

The rearrangement links TRBV6-5 to TRBJ2-3, with 9 bases fitting TRBD2. The CDR3 runs to 18 residues. In germline, CDR1 is MNHEY, CDR2 SVGAGI. The V and J ends lost 2 bases and 6 bases, in that order; junction bases with no gene match: 15. The CDR3 sequence: CASSYRGLAQIGGDTQYF. CDR3 coding DNA: TGTGCCAGCAGTTACCGGGGACTAGCTCAAATAGGTGGGGATACGCAGTATTTT.

This clonotype was seen a few times. J is TRBJ2-7 and V is TRBV18, with a tentative D call TRBD1 (5 bases). Deletions cut 0 bases from V and 5 bases from J, with 14 bases between. CDR1 is KGHSH and CDR2 is LQKENI in the germline V gene. The CDR3 loop spans 15 amino acids. For the CDR3, the DNA is TGTGCCAGCTCACCACCGTCCGCAGGGTGGGACGAGCAGTACTTC. This gives the protein CASSPPSAGWDEQYF.

The chain is built from TRBV30 and TRBJ2-7; 11 positions agree with TRBD1. CDR3 length: 17 residues. The germline V gene encodes CDR1 GTSNPN and CDR2 SVGIG (reference sequence). V dropped 0 bases and J dropped 4; count of bases not matched to a gene: 11. CDR3 coding DNA: TGTGCCTGGAGTGTAATCGGGACAGGGGGTAAAGGGTACGAGCAGTACTTC. Residues: CAWSVIGTGGKGYEQYF.

The genes are TRBV6-1 and TRBJ1-2; the D gene is possibly TRBD1 (6 bases). With 2 bases removed from V and 7 bases from J, the gap between germline ends came to 26 bases. The germline V gene encodes CDR1 MNHNS and CDR2 SASEGT. The CDR3 has 18 residues. The CDR3 DNA reads TGTGCCAGCAGTGAACAAGGGGGAAAAAAGGGGGGTTCGCCTGGCTACACCTTC. Encoded protein: CASSEQGGKKGGSPGYTF.

This chain joins TRBV28 and TRBJ2-7; 11 bases match TRBD2. The CDR3 spans 17 residues. The germline V gene has CDR1 MDHEN and CDR2 SYDVKM. Trimming took 4 bases from V and 1 from J; bases not matched to a gene: 9. CDR3 residues: CASSSPGLAGGSYEQYF. The CDR3 DNA reads as TGTGCCAGCAGTTCCCCCGGGCTAGCGGGAGGATCCTACGAGCAGTACTTC. Full variable domain (remainder filled in from reference TRBV28 and TRBJ2-7): DVKVTQSSRYLVKRTGEKVFLECVQDMDHENMFWYRQDPGLGLRLIYFSYDVKMKEKGDIPEGYSVSREKKERFSLILESASTNQTSMYLCASSSPGLAGGSYEQYFGPGTRLTVT.